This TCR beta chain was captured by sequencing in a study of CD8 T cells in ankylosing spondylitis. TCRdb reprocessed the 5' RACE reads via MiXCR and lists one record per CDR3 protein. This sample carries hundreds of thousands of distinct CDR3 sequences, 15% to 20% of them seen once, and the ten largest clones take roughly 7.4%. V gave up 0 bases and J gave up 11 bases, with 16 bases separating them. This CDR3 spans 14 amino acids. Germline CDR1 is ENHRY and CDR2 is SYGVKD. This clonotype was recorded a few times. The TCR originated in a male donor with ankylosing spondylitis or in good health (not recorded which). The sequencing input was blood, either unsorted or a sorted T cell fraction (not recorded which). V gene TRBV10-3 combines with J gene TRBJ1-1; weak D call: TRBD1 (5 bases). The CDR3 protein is CAISESTGRGGAFF. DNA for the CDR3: TGTGCCATCAGTGAGTCGACCGGACGGGGCGGGGCTTTCTTT.